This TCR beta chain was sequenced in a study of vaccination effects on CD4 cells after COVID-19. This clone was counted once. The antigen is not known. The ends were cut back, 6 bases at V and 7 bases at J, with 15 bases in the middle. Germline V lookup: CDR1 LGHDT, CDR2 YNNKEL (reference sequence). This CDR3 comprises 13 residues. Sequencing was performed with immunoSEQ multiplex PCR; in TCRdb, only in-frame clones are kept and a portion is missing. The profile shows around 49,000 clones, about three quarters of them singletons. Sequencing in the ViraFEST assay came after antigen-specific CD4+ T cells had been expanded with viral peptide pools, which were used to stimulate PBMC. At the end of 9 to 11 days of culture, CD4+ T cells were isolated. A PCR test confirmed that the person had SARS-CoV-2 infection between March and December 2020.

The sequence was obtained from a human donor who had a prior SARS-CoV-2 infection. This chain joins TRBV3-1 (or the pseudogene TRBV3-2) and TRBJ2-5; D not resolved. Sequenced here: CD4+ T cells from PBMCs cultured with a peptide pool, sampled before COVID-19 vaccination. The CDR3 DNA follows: TGTGCCAGCAGTCTATCAAGGTTTGGGACCCAGTACTTC. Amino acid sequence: CASSLSRFGTQYF.